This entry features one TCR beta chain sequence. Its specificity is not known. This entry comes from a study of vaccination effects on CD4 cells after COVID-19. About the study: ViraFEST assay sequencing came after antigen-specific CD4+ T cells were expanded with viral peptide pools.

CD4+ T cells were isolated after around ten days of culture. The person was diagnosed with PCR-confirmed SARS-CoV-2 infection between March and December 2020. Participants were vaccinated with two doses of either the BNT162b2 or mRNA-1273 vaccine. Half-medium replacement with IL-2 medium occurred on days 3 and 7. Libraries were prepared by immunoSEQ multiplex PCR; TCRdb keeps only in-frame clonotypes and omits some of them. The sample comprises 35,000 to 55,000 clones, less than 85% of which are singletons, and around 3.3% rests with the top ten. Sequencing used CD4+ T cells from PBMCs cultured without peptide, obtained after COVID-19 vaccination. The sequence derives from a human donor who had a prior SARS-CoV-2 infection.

The CDR3 bases are TGTGCCAGCAGCGTAGCGGGAGGACGCCCAGATACGCAGTATTTT. It translates to CASSVAGGRPDTQYF. The chain is built from TRBV9 and TRBJ2-3, with 7 positions matching TRBD2. This CDR3 contains 15 residues. CDR1 SGDLS and CDR2 YYNGEE come from the germline V gene. V dropped 0 bases and J dropped 4; count of bases not matched to a gene: 5.